This paragraph reports one TCR beta chain. The CDR3 is 14 residues long. Germline CDR1 and CDR2: LGHDT and YNNKEL (reference sequence). V lost 0 bases to trimming and J lost 0 bases, with 4 bases between them. This sample stems from a study of blood T cell repertoires in COVID-19. Study as a whole: Some COVID-19 samples were acute and others convalescent; all came from the United States, Italy and Spain. From T cells, B-cell-depleted T cells, or PBMCs came the material, which was cDNA or gDNA.

Per the original methods: Reference gene primers were amplified, and this amplification served to estimate nucleated cell counts. Method: immunoSEQ multiplex PCR; TCRdb's copy keeps in-frame clones and lacks some. V, J and clone size reflect that table, while D and trimming were determined from the DNA. The data show around 150,000 clones, around 86% seen once. J is TRBJ2-3 and V is TRBV3-1 (or the pseudogene TRBV3-2); no clear D gene. Sequencing was performed on peripheral blood. This TCR was sampled from a man in his sixties or seventies with acute or convalescent COVID-19. Here the CDR3 DNA reads TGTGCCAGCAGCCAAGAACTCAGCACAGATACGCAGTATTTT. Its translation: CASSQELSTDTQYF.